The 18 T cell receptor beta chains given below trace back to one sample, sequenced in a study of response to subunit inactivated influenza vaccine. A single record per CDR3 protein comes from TCRdb applying MiXCR to the RT-PCR reads. The sample has some 800,000 distinct CDR3 sequences, about 20% seen once; the top ten hold roughly 10%. The sample here was PBMCs from blood, taken 5 days after vaccination. Source of these receptors: a middle-aged man who received an inactivated influenza vaccine.

In its sample, this clonotype was seen a few times. This chain connects TRBV20-1 to TRBJ1-6, with TRBD1 identical over 7 bases. V gave up 3 bases and J gave up 8 bases; unmatched junction bases: 4. Germline V gene lookup returns CDR1 DFQATT and CDR2 SNEGSKA (reference sequence). This CDR3 has 13 amino acids. The CDR3 DNA is TGCAGTGCTAGCCGGGACAGCTATTCACCCCTCCACTTT. Its protein is CSASRDSYSPLHF.

The V gene is TRBV11-2, the J gene TRBJ2-3; D is possibly TRBD2 (6 bases). V dropped 5 bases and J dropped 0 bases, with 21 bases sitting between them. From germline, CDR1 is SGHAT and CDR2 FQNNGV. The CDR3 totals 18 residues. CDR3 sequence: CASSTAGTPQTSTDTQYF. The CDR3, as DNA: TGTGCCAGCAGCACCGCCGGGACTCCTCAAACTAGCACAGATACGCAGTATTTT.

About this clonotype: One junction end disagrees with the germline gene, perhaps due to a read error. The chain recombines TRBV5-6 with TRBJ2-5, with no clear D. Looked up from germline, CDR1 is SGHDT and CDR2 is YYEEEE. The CDR3 extends over 13 amino acids. Here the CDR3 reads CASSRPGQGTQYF. The DNA of the CDR3 is TGTGCCAGCAGCCGTCCAGGTCAAGGGACCCAGTACTTC.

The chain joins TRBV29-1 to TRBJ2-5, with 12 bases lining up with TRBD2. Germline V gene data show CDR1 as SQVTM and CDR2 as ANQGSEA. The ends lost 7 bases at V and 6 bases at J; junction bases unmatched: 9. The CDR3 extends over 14 amino acids. CDR3 DNA: TGCAGCGCATCGACTAGCGGGAGATGGAAGACCCAGTACTTC. The encoded protein is CSASTSGRWKTQYF.

This clonotype turned up a few times. The V call is TRBV20-1, the J call TRBJ2-3, with D hard to call. Germline values: CDR1 DFQATT, CDR2 SNEGSKA (reference sequence). Deletions cut 2 bases from V and 2 bases from J, with 14 bases between. There are 15 residues in the CDR3. CDR3 bases: TGCAGTGCTAGAACCCCTCAGACTGACACAGATACGCAGTATTTT. This encodes CSARTPQTDTDTQYF.

To note about this clonotype: The junction shows a germline mismatch at one end, possibly a read error. The chain combines TRBV12-3 or TRBV12-4 with TRBJ2-2; tentative D call: TRBD2 (6 bases). This CDR3 contains 15 residues. In DNA, the CDR3 is TGTGCCAGCAGTTTGGGTCACATAAACACCGGGGGGCTGTTTTTT. Its translation is CASSLGHINTGGLFF.

This clonotype has more than one count but fewer than ten. The chain recombines TRBV6-1 with TRBJ1-6; tentatively, D is TRBD1 (5 bases). Germline CDR1 MNHNS, CDR2 SASEGT. This CDR3 has 15 residues. V dropped 2 bases and J dropped 6 bases, with 11 bases sitting between them. In DNA form, the CDR3 reads TGTGCCAGCAGTGAAAGAGGGAGGGGTAATTCACCCCTCCACTTT. Amino acids: CASSERGRGNSPLHF.

This chain uses TRBV20-1 with TRBJ1-1; tentatively, D is TRBD1 (5 bases). Germline V gene sequence: CDR1 DFQATT, CDR2 SNEGSKA (reference sequence). The length of the CDR3 is 13 residues. V lost 5 bases and J 0 bases, leaving 10 bases between the germline ends. The CDR3: CSARQILNTEAFF. The CDR3 DNA reads TGCAGTGCTCGACAGATTTTGAACACTGAAGCTTTCTTT.

This clonotype was found a few times. The CDR3 sequence is CASSYGGEADTQYF. The CDR3 nucleotides read TGTGCCAGCAGTTACGGGGGGGAGGCAGATACGCAGTATTTT. This chain joins TRBV6-5 and TRBJ2-3; TRBD2 aligns across 7 bases. Germline CDR1 and CDR2: MNHEY and SVGAGI. The ends lost 2 bases at V and 4 bases at J; junction bases unmatched: 3. The CDR3 has 14 residues.

There are a few counts of this clonotype. J is TRBJ1-5 and V is TRBV20-1, with 7 bases matching TRBD1. The ends lost 3 bases at V and 6 bases at J; junction bases unmatched: 11. CDR3 length equals 15 residues. Germline lookup yields CDR1 DFQATT and CDR2 SNEGSKA (reference sequence). CDR3 in DNA: TGCAGTGCTAGGACGGACAGGACACTGGGTCAGCCCCAGCATTTT. Translation gives CSARTDRTLGQPQHF.

This clonotype showed up just a few times. The chain is built from TRBV6-5 and TRBJ2-1; 11 positions agree with TRBD2. Per germline, CDR1 MNHEY and CDR2 SVGAGI. This CDR3 comprises 18 residues. Trimming removed 2 bases from V and 7 bases from J; junction bases left unmatched: 13. The CDR3: CASSYKRSGTSGKNEQFF. The CDR3 DNA reads as TGTGCCAGCAGTTACAAAAGGAGTGGGACTAGCGGCAAGAATGAGCAGTTCTTC.

This clonotype showed up many times. This chain connects TRBV7-2 to TRBJ2-3; 9 nucleotides match TRBD2. The trim removed 5 bases at V and 2 bases at J, leaving 5 bases unmatched. The CDR3 consists of 15 residues. Germline V CDR1 and CDR2: SGHTA, FQGNSA. Written as DNA, the CDR3 is TGTGCCAGCAGCGGCGGGGGGGCTAACACAGATACGCAGTATTTT. Its translation is CASSGGGANTDTQYF.

This sequence joins TRBV18 and TRBJ2-3, with a possible D match to TRBD1 (6 bases). V was trimmed by 5 bases and J by 4 bases, leaving 13 bases between them. CDR1 is KGHSH, CDR2 LQKENI, per germline. There are 14 residues in the CDR3. The CDR3 loop reads CASSSQGSADTQYF. The CDR3 bases are TGTGCCAGCTCATCCCAGGGGTCCGCAGATACGCAGTATTTT.

The chain carries TRBV20-1 and TRBJ2-3; 8 nucleotides agree with TRBD2. Looked up from germline, CDR1 is DFQATT and CDR2 is SNEGSKA (reference sequence). This CDR3 has 16 amino acids. With 4 bases clipped from V and 0 bases from J, the junction kept 9 bases outside the gene matches. The CDR3 sequence is CSAKKRGTISTDTQYF. CDR3 DNA sequence: TGCAGTGCTAAAAAGCGGGGGACCATAAGCACAGATACGCAGTATTTT.

This clonotype was detected ten times or more. The chain uses TRBV6-4 and TRBJ2-1; no clear D. The CDR3 has 16 residues. V was trimmed by 5 bases and J by 0 bases, leaving 14 bases between them. Germline V lookup: CDR1 MRHNA, CDR2 SNTAGT. CDR3 sequence: CASSTGAASSYNEQFF. The CDR3 DNA follows: TGTGCCAGCAGTACCGGCGCTGCGAGCTCCTACAATGAGCAGTTCTTC.

The rearrangement uses TRBV12-3 or TRBV12-4 and TRBJ2-1; possibly TRBD1 or TRBD2 for D (7 bases each). This CDR3 is built from 15 residues. Trimming took off 6 bases at V and 9 bases at J, with 21 bases between the two ends. The CDR3 protein is CASSPPGGAQSEQFF. The CDR3 coding sequence is TGTGCCAGCAGCCCCCCAGGGGGGGCGCAGAGTGAGCAGTTCTTC.

Written as DNA, the CDR3 is TGTGCCAGCAGTCACCGGGACCGGGGGACGCCCCAGCATTTT. Its translation: CASSHRDRGTPQHF. The chain couples TRBV12-3 or TRBV12-4 to TRBJ1-5, with D tentatively TRBD1 (5 bases). The CDR3 extends over 14 amino acids. Trimming took off 5 bases at V and 9 bases at J, with 17 bases between the two ends.

The chain is built from TRBV5-1 and TRBJ2-3; D unclear. From germline, CDR1 is SGHRS and CDR2 YFSETQ. V lost 3 bases to trimming and J lost 2 bases, with 13 bases between them. The CDR3 sequence is 15 residues long. CDR3 sequence reads: CASSYRPKVTDTQYF. The CDR3 coding sequence is TGCGCCAGCAGCTACCGGCCCAAGGTCACAGATACGCAGTATTTT.